Below, 14 T cell receptor beta chains from the same sample are listed, as sequenced in a study of cytomegalovirus exposure and HLA in healthy donors. The primer mix had 60 Vbeta and 13 Jbeta primers. Profiling relied on immunoSEQ multiplex PCR, and the TCRdb table lists in-frame clones only, not all of them. The sample shows approximately 140,000 clones, 81% of them seen only once. The source material was PBMCs. The receptor source for this set is a man aged 18 to 29 in good health and CMV-seronegative.

This clone came up a few times. V and J are TRBV4-1 and TRBJ2-4; TRBD2 matches at 8 bases. V shed 1 base, J shed 4 bases, and the junction held 12 bases outside the gene matches. The CDR3 extends over 18 amino acids. Germline V lookup: CDR1 MGHRA, CDR2 YSYEKL. CDR3 nucleotide sequence: TGCGCCAGCAGCCAAGGAGGCCTAACGGGGGGGCCAAAAAACATTCAGTACTTC. This codes for CASSQGGLTGGPKNIQYF.

V usage is TRBV7-2 and J usage is TRBJ2-1; 9 bases align to TRBD2. CDR3 length: 16 amino acids. The germline V gene has CDR1 SGHTA and CDR2 FQGNSA. V was pared by 1 base and J by 7 bases, with 8 bases of the junction left unmatched. DNA of the CDR3: TGTGCCAGCAGCTTAGTGGGCCTAGCGGGGAGAAATGAGCAGTTCTTC. It encodes CASSLVGLAGRNEQFF.

The chain employs TRBV6-6 and TRBJ1-1, with D possibly matching TRBD1 (5 bases). The CDR3 extends over 14 amino acids. V lost 7 bases and J 5 bases, leaving 17 bases between the germline ends. CDR1 is MNHNY and CDR2 is SVGAGI in the germline V gene (reference sequence). The CDR3: CASNGARDRTEAFF. The CDR3, as DNA: TGTGCCAGCAACGGCGCCAGGGATCGAACTGAAGCTTTCTTT.

This chain connects TRBV28 to TRBJ2-2; D is uncertain. From germline, CDR1 is MDHEN and CDR2 SYDVKM. Trimming removed 8 bases at V and 0 bases at J, with 7 bases between. The CDR3 loop spans 13 amino acids. CDR3 sequence (DNA): TGTGCCAGCGATACAACGAACACCGGGGAGCTGTTTTTT. Amino acid sequence: CASDTTNTGELFF.

This rearrangement joins TRBV11-3 to TRBJ2-7; TRBD1 aligns across 8 bases. The CDR3 loop spans 16 amino acids. After removal of 5 bases from V and 0 bases from J, the junction contained 9 bases not matched to a gene. Per germline, CDR1 SGHNT and CDR2 YENEEA. DNA of the CDR3: TGTGCCAGCAGCGCAGGAACGGGACAGGCCTCCTACGAGCAGTACTTC. Its protein product is CASSAGTGQASYEQYF.

This clone was picked up a small number of times. This sequence joins TRBV13 and TRBJ1-2; TRBD1 is a possible D gene (6 bases). This CDR3 comprises 16 residues. Between the trimmed V and J ends, which lost 5 bases and 4 bases, there was a span of 20 bases. The germline gives CDR1 PRHDT, CDR2 FYEKMQ (reference sequence). CDR3 protein: CASSDSIYRDGYGYTF. The CDR3 coding sequence is TGTGCCAGCAGCGATTCAATATACAGGGATGGCTATGGCTACACCTTC.

The chain recombines TRBV29-1 with TRBJ1-3; TRBD1 might be the D (6 bases). The V gene lost 6 bases and the J gene lost 1 base, with 7 bases spanning the gap. This CDR3 contains 12 residues. Germline V gene data show CDR1 as SQVTM and CDR2 as ANQGSEA. The CDR3 here is CSVGTSGNTIYF. CDR3 sequence (DNA): TGCAGCGTCGGGACATCTGGAAACACCATATATTTT.

The chain recombines TRBV7-9 with TRBJ2-5, with 9 positions matching TRBD2. V gave up 6 bases and J gave up 5 bases; unmatched junction bases: 7. Germline lookup yields CDR1 SEHNR and CDR2 FQNEAQ (reference sequence). This CDR3 has 14 amino acids. The DNA for the CDR3 is TGTGCCAGCAGACATCTAGCGGGGTATGAGACCCAGTACTTC. This sequence encodes CASRHLAGYETQYF.

This chain uses TRBV7-9 with TRBJ1-5; a possible D gene is TRBD1 (6 bases). This CDR3 region has 16 residues. Germline V gene data show CDR1 as SEHNR and CDR2 as FQNEAQ (reference sequence). Trimming stripped 2 bases from V and 0 bases from J, with 11 bases between. The CDR3 is CASSLLDSNSNQPQHF. The CDR3 DNA follows: TGTGCCAGCAGCTTACTGGACAGCAATAGCAATCAGCCCCAGCATTTT.

The chain combines TRBV2 with TRBJ2-5; 10 nucleotides agree with TRBD2. This CDR3 region has 13 residues. V was pared by 10 bases and J by 5 bases, with 7 bases of the junction left unmatched. Germline V CDR1 and CDR2: SNHLY, FYNNEI. The CDR3 sequence: CATDLAGAETQYF. In DNA, the CDR3 is TGTGCCACCGATCTAGCGGGGGCGGAGACCCAGTACTTC.

V is TRBV19 and J is TRBJ1-4, with D unclear. This CDR3 region has 14 residues. Deletions cut 3 bases from V and 7 bases from J, with 12 bases between. Germline-derived CDR1 and CDR2 are LNHDA and SQIVND (reference sequence). The CDR3 DNA sequence: TGTGCCAGTAGTATCGGCGGGATAGGTGAAAAACTGTTTTTT. Its protein product is CASSIGGIGEKLFF.

The V call is TRBV5-1, the J call TRBJ1-1; possible D gene TRBD1, 5 bases. The CDR3 sequence is 15 residues long. CDR1 SGHRS and CDR2 YFSETQ come from the germline V gene. V lost 4 bases and J lost 3, with 16 bases in between. The CDR3 spells CASSPAWRGDTEAFF. DNA of the CDR3: TGCGCCAGCAGCCCGGCGTGGCGGGGGGACACTGAAGCTTTCTTT.

The chain couples TRBV2 to TRBJ1-1; a possible D gene is TRBD1 (6 bases). V gave up 5 bases and J gave up 7 bases, with 20 bases separating them. Germline V gene lookup returns CDR1 SNHLY and CDR2 FYNNEI. The CDR3 contains 15 residues. The CDR3 sequence is CASSPSRGPWDEAFF. CDR3 nucleotide sequence: TGTGCCAGCAGTCCCTCGCGGGGGCCTTGGGATGAAGCTTTCTTT.

The rearrangement joins TRBV19 to TRBJ1-6; the D gene is possibly TRBD1 (6 bases). Germline V lookup: CDR1 LNHDA, CDR2 SQIVND (reference sequence). V lost 8 bases to trimming and J lost 6 bases, with 14 bases between them. The CDR3 has 14 residues. CDR3 region: CASHRDRSNSPLHF. CDR3 sequence (DNA): TGTGCCAGTCATAGAGACAGGAGTAATTCACCCCTCCACTTT.